A single sample gave rise to the 12 T cell receptor beta chains below, sequenced in a study of control samples from healthy donors and cancer patients. Method: immunoSEQ multiplex PCR; TCRdb's copy keeps in-frame clones and lacks some. The table lists around 170,000 clones, approximately 86% of them singletons. The specimen sequenced was blood. These receptors all stem from a woman younger than 45 in good health.

V and J are TRBV2 and TRBJ1-5; a weak D match, TRBD1 (5 bases). The CDR3 has 15 residues. From germline, CDR1 is SNHLY and CDR2 FYNNEI. V was trimmed by 4 bases and J by 4 bases, leaving 14 bases between them. In DNA, the CDR3 is TGTGCCAGCAGTGCCGAGAGGGACCAAAATCAGCCCCAGCATTTT. It specifies CASSAERDQNQPQHF.

This clone was found a few times. This rearrangement joins TRBV11-2 to TRBJ1-5; D is uncertain. Trimming cost V 1 base and J 7 bases, with 5 bases left between them. In germline, CDR1 is SGHAT, CDR2 FQNNGV. CDR3 length: 12 amino acids. The CDR3 sequence: CASSLGPQPQHF. CDR3 bases: TGTGCCAGCAGCTTAGGGCCCCAGCCCCAGCATTTT.

The gene calls are TRBV6-1 and TRBJ2-4, with D perhaps matching TRBD1 (6 bases). CDR3 size: 16 residues. The germline CDR1 and CDR2 sequences are MNHNS and SASEGT. Trimming took off 1 base at V and 0 bases at J, with 10 bases between the two ends. The CDR3 region has the DNA TGTGCCAGCAGTGAAGATCAGGGGCTAGCCAAAAACATTCAGTACTTC. It specifies CASSEDQGLAKNIQYF.

In its sample, this clone was seen a few times. The gene calls are TRBV5-8 and TRBJ2-2, with D unclear. CDR1 is SGHTS, CDR2 YDEGEE, per germline. CDR3 length: 14 amino acids. The germline V and J ends were trimmed by 1 base and 13 bases, with 17 bases remaining between them. CDR3: CASSLMRPDLGLFF. DNA for the CDR3: TGTGCCAGCAGCTTGATGAGACCGGATTTGGGGCTGTTTTTT.

The genes are TRBV15 and TRBJ2-1, with 8 bases identical to TRBD1. The CDR3 is 13 amino acids. Looked up from germline, CDR1 is LNHNV and CDR2 is YYDKDF (reference sequence). V gave up 8 bases and J gave up 3 bases; unmatched junction bases: 3. CDR3 bases: TGTGCCACCCGGGACAGGAACTACAATGAGCAGTTCTTC. Its translation: CATRDRNYNEQFF.

This chain uses TRBV9 with TRBJ2-2; maybe TRBD2 (7 bases). The length of the CDR3 is 17 residues. CDR1 is SGDLS and CDR2 is YYNGEE in the germline V gene. The V end lost 3 bases, the J end lost 0 bases, and 15 bases lay between the germline ends. The CDR3 loop is CASSAPERDTNTGELFF. In DNA form, the CDR3 reads TGTGCCAGCAGCGCACCCGAGCGGGACACGAACACCGGGGAGCTGTTTTTT.

This chain connects TRBV6-6 to TRBJ1-4; 7 nucleotides line up with TRBD1. J gave up 4 bases and V 6 bases, and 5 bases lay outside the gene matches. The germline V gene has CDR1 MNHNY and CDR2 SVGAGI (reference sequence). CDR3 length equals 14 residues. The CDR3 region has the DNA TGTGCCAGCAGGGGACAGCTCTATAATGAAAAACTGTTTTTT. Protein product: CASRGQLYNEKLFF.

This clone was found once. The chain couples TRBV5-1 to TRBJ2-5, with TRBD2 identical over 12 bases. The CDR3 contains 17 residues. Germline CDR1 SGHRS, CDR2 YFSETQ. V lost 5 bases to trimming and J lost 0 bases; unmatched junction nucleotides: 8. The chain's CDR3 is CASSPSGGAWYQETQYF. CDR3 nucleotide sequence: TGCGCCAGCAGTCCTAGCGGGGGGGCCTGGTACCAAGAGACCCAGTACTTC.

The CDR3 coding sequence is TGCGCCAGCTCAGCAGGCAGCAATCAGCCCCAGCATTTT. It is translated as CASSAGSNQPQHF. The rearrangement uses TRBV10-1 and TRBJ1-5; D not resolved. Germline CDR1 is WNHNN and CDR2 is SYGVQD (reference sequence). Trimming left V 8 bases short and J 1 base short, with 9 bases between. This CDR3 is 13 amino acids long.

The J gene is TRBJ1-6, the V gene TRBV14; D perhaps matches TRBD1 (5 bases). Germline V gene lookup returns CDR1 SGHDN and CDR2 FVKESK. This CDR3 contains 14 residues. The germline V and J ends were trimmed by 1 base and 7 bases, with 8 bases remaining between them. CDR3 DNA sequence: TGTGCCAGCAGCCAAGTCCAGGGAAATTCACCCCTCCACTTT. Protein: CASSQVQGNSPLHF.

The V gene is TRBV5-1, the J gene TRBJ1-2, with D hard to call. Trimming cost V 4 bases and J 1 base, with 11 bases left between them. Germline V CDR1 and CDR2: SGHRS, YFSETQ. The CDR3 extends over 14 amino acids. The CDR3 DNA reads TGCGCCAGCAGCGATGGCGGAGTTAACTATGGCTACACCTTC. Translated: CASSDGGVNYGYTF.

The V call is TRBV19, the J call TRBJ2-1, with D uncertain. The V and J ends lost 5 bases and 6 bases respectively, with 8 bases between them. This CDR3 region has 12 residues. Looked up from germline, CDR1 is LNHDA and CDR2 is SQIVND (reference sequence). The CDR3 loop is CASSLSANEQFF. CDR3 in DNA: TGTGCCAGTAGTCTTAGTGCCAATGAGCAGTTCTTC.